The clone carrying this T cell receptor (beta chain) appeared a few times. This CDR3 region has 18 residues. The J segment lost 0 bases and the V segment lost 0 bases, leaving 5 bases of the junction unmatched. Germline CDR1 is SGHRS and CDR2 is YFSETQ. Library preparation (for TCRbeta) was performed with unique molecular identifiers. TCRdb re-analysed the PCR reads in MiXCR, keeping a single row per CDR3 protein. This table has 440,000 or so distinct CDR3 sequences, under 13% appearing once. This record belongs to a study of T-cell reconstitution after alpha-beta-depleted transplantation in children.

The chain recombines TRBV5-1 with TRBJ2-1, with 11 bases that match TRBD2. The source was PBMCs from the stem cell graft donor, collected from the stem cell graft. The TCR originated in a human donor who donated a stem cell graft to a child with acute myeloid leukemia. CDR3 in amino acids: CASSLGLAGGGSYNEQFF. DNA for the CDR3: TGCGCCAGCAGCTTGGGGCTAGCGGGGGGCGGCTCCTACAATGAGCAGTTCTTC.